Sequencing of this TCR beta chain was carried out in a study of blood T cell repertoires in COVID-19. The method was immunoSEQ multiplex PCR; TCRdb's version includes in-frame clones alone and lacks a portion of them. Altogether about 190,000 clones are present, roughly nine tenths being singletons, with the ten largest covering 1.1%. This CDR3 region has 15 residues. Trimming pared 0 bases from V and 9 bases from J, leaving 12 bases between. In germline, CDR1 is SGHTA, CDR2 FQGNSA. The rearrangement links TRBV7-2 to TRBJ1-6; a possible D gene is TRBD1 (5 bases). Sequenced: peripheral blood. This clonotype originated in a young man with acute or convalescent COVID-19. CDR3 coding DNA: TGTGCCAGCAGCTTAGCGCAAGGGGTGAGTTCACCCCTCCACTTT. Its protein product is CASSLAQGVSSPLHF. The full variable domain, its missing parts supplied by reference TRBV7-2 and TRBJ1-6, is GAGVSQSPSNKVTEKGKDVELRCDPISGHTALYWYRQSLGQGLEFLIYFQGNSAPDKSGLPSDRFSAERTGGSVSTLTIQRTQQEDSAVYLCASSLAQGVSSPLHFGNGTRLTVT.